Given below is one TCR beta chain in context. Using immunoSEQ multiplex PCR, the repertoire was profiled, and TCRdb retains in-frame clones only, with some absent. The data contain some 100,000 clones, 88% of them seen just once; the ten biggest clones take up approximately 2.3%. V was cut by 0 bases and J by 1 base, with 9 bases left in between. Germline-derived CDR1 and CDR2 are PRHDT and FYEKMQ (reference sequence). The CDR3 is 16 residues long. The sample originates from a study of cytomegalovirus exposure and HLA in healthy donors. In the study overall: The same platform used for the 666 first-cohort repertoires was also used for the approximately 120 validation repertoires, as a later analysis reported.

The chain couples TRBV13 to TRBJ1-4, with TRBD1 as a possible D gene (5 bases). This clonotype originated in a woman between 18 and 29 years old in good health and CMV-seronegative. Material: PBMCs. The CDR3 sequence: CASSLGRVQTNEKLFF. CDR3 in DNA: TGTGCCAGCAGCTTAGGCAGGGTGCAAACTAATGAAAAACTGTTTTTT. Using reference TRBV13 and TRBJ1-4 for the parts outside the CDR3, the full variable domain is AAGVIQSPRHLIKEKRETATLKCYPIPRHDTVYWYQQGPGQDPQFLISFYEKMQSDKGSIPDRFSAQQFSDYHSELNMSSLELGDSALYFCASSLGRVQTNEKLFFGSGTQLSVL.